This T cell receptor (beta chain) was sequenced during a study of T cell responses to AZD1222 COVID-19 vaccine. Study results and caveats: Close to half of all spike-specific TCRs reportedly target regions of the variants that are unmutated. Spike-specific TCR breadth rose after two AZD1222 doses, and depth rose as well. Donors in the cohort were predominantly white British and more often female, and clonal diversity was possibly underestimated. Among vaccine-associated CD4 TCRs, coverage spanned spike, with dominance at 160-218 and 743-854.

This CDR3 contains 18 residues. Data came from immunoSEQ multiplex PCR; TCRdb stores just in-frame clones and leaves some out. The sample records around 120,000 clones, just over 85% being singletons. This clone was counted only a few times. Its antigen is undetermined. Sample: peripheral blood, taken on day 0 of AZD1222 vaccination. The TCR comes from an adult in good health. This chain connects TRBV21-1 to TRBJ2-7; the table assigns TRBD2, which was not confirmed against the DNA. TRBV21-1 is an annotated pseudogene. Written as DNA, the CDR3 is TGTGCCAGCAGCAAACTCGGGACTAGCGGGAGCCACGACTACGAGCAGTACTTC. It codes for CASSKLGTSGSHDYEQYF.